The 9 T cell receptor beta chains given below trace back to one sample, sequenced in a study of blood T cells in healthy people across ages. A J-beta primer mix and a sample-barcoded 5' primer were used in a second PCR of about 7 to 12 cycles. TCRdb processed the 5' RACE reads anew with MiXCR; each CDR3 protein has one entry. The profile shows about 1.8 million distinct CDR3 sequences, just under 50% of them singletons. The sample was blood. These receptors came from a woman in her thirties or forties in good health.

This clonotype came up a few times. This chain connects TRBV3-1 to TRBJ2-3; D remains ambiguous. Trimming left V 0 bases short and J 6 bases short, with 7 bases between. Germline CDR1 reads LGHDT; CDR2 reads YNNKEL (reference sequence). This CDR3 is 13 amino acids long. In DNA, the CDR3 is TGTGCCAGCAGCCAAGATAGGGTGGATACGCAGTATTTT. This encodes CASSQDRVDTQYF.

The chain carries TRBV7-2 and TRBJ2-1; D remains ambiguous. The CDR3 runs to 13 residues. Trimming pared 1 base from V and 9 bases from J, leaving 10 bases between. Per the germline V gene, CDR1 is SGHTA and CDR2 is FQGNSA. In nucleotides, the CDR3 is TGTGCCAGCAGCTTAGATTCGGCTGGTGAGCAGTTCTTC. This sequence encodes CASSLDSAGEQFF.

In this sample, this clonotype turned up a few times. The chain carries TRBV20-1 and TRBJ2-2; 9 bases are shared with TRBD1. Germline values: CDR1 DFQATT, CDR2 SNEGSKA (reference sequence). V shed 0 bases and J 3 bases; nucleotides not matched to a gene: 2. CDR3 length equals 15 residues. CDR3 in DNA: TGCAGTGCTAGAGATTGGACAGGGGACACCGGGGAGCTGTTTTTT. Translating gives CSARDWTGDTGELFF.

The sample holds a few counts of this clonotype. The chain uses TRBV7-2 and TRBJ2-5; 9 bases line up with TRBD2. The germline CDR1 and CDR2 sequences are SGHTA and FQGNSA. J gave up 1 base and V 5 bases, and 11 bases lay outside the gene matches. The CDR3 runs to 17 residues. CDR3 sequence reads: CASSETSSGVLQETQYF. In nucleotides, the CDR3 is TGTGCCAGCAGCGAAACCTCTAGCGGGGTACTCCAAGAGACCCAGTACTTC.

This chain's CDR3 is CASSQRGVAEEQYF. The CDR3 DNA is TGCGCCAGCAGCCAGCGCGGTGTGGCTGAAGAGCAGTACTTC. The chain has TRBV4-1 and TRBJ2-7; D uncertain. CDR1 MGHRA and CDR2 YSYEKL come from the germline V gene. CDR3 size: 14 residues. Trimming cost V 3 bases and J 7 bases, with 16 bases left between them.

A few counts support this clonotype. J is TRBJ2-1 and V is TRBV2, with 12 bases aligning to TRBD2. The CDR3 contains 15 residues. Germline values: CDR1 SNHLY, CDR2 FYNNEI. The V gene end was trimmed by 7 bases and the J gene end by 10 bases; junction bases not matched to a gene: 11. CDR3 region: CASIPRLAGGNEQFF. The CDR3 region has the DNA TGTGCCAGCATCCCGAGGCTAGCGGGGGGGAACGAGCAGTTCTTC.

V gene TRBV5-1 combines with J gene TRBJ2-1, with TRBD1 identical over 7 bases. The length of the CDR3 is 14 residues. The junction had 11 bases not matched to a gene; V was cut back by 4 bases and J by 10 bases. The germline gives CDR1 SGHRS, CDR2 YFSETQ. The CDR3 loop is CASSHRQGSYEQFF. The CDR3 DNA reads TGCGCCAGCAGCCACCGACAGGGCTCCTACGAGCAGTTCTTC.

This clonotype has more than one count but fewer than ten. The V and J genes are TRBV10-3 and TRBJ2-5, with 10 positions matching TRBD2. CDR3 length: 14 residues. The V gene end was trimmed by 6 bases and the J gene end by 5 bases; junction bases not matched to a gene: 6. Germline CDR1 and CDR2: ENHRY and SYGVKD. The CDR3 bases are TGTGCCATCAGCCCCGGACTAGCGGTGGAGACCCAGTACTTC. Residues: CAISPGLAVETQYF.

The chain links TRBV2 to TRBJ2-5, with a possible D match to TRBD2 (7 bases). The end of the DNA is better explained by TRBJ2-7, so the J call may be wrong. CDR1 SNHLY and CDR2 FYNNEI come from the germline V gene. This CDR3 comprises 13 residues. The CDR3 protein is CASNREGWDEQYF. CDR3 in DNA: TGTGCCAGCAACAGGGAGGGATGGGACGAGCAGTACTTC.